This paragraph covers one TCR beta chain sequence. Its antigen remains undetermined. Base quality data are lacking; no much larger clone is found one base away. Receptors were amplified or captured by PCR. DNA from cultured CD4+ T cells was subjected to TCR sequencing with the Oncomine TCR Beta short-read assay at the Johns Hopkins FTIC core. The QIAamp micro DNA kit was used to extract genomic DNA from the cultured CD4+ T cells. Oncomine TCR Beta libraries made from cultured CD4+ T cells were pooled using unique dual indexes and sequenced on an Illumina iSeq 100. In the source study's methods: Non-productive sequences were removed, and CDR3s not starting with C, not ending with F or W, or shorter than 7 amino acids were discarded. The MANAFEST web application was used to identify antigen-specific clonotypes by comparing peptide-stimulated wells against reference wells and other culture wells. An FDR below 0.05, an odds ratio above 5, and a productive frequency above 0.1% in at least two of three replicate wells were required for clones to be considered positive. Clonotypes that were significantly expanded in both SARS-CoV-2 spike wells and at least one common cold coronavirus spike condition were defined as cross-reactive. Levenshtein distances (stringdist) and unrooted phylogenetic trees (ape) in R version 3.6.1 were used to assess CDR3 homology. TCRdb reworked the public reads: Q25 trimming with fastp, MiXCR clone assembly, productive beta chains retained. Every entry covers one CDR3 protein and lists the most common genes and DNA from its rows. These V and J calls are TCRdb output, not the study's own analysis. The sample table contains over 11,000 distinct CDR3 sequences; only one count was recorded for 20% to 25% of them. About 16% of the sample comes from the top ten.

The treatment or condition label here, explained by the study, means: approximately nine-day PBMC culture with coronavirus spike peptide pools or control peptides (ViraFEST assay). To expand antigen-specific T cells with peptide pools and then pick out the expanded clonotypes through TCR sequencing, the study relied on the ViraFEST assay. The positive SARS-CoV-2 PCR tests of the convalescent patients were dated from March to December 2020, before the Alpha, Beta and Delta variants emerged in the United States. About 2 million PBMCs per well were cultured in IMDM with about 5% human AB serum and roughly 9.3 IU/ml IL-2, plus 10 ug/ml peptide pools. Half of the culture medium was replaced with fresh IL-2-containing medium on days 3 and 7. After 10 to 11 days of culture, CD4+ T cells were isolated by negative selection using the EasySep CD4+ T cell isolation kit. Ficoll-Paque Plus gradient centrifugation was used to isolate PBMCs from whole blood, and the isolated PBMCs were then either used fresh or cryopreserved at -140C. Each culture condition was generally run in triplicate wells.

The germline V gene supplies CDR1 SGHRS and CDR2 YFSETQ. Spanning cysteine to phenylalanine, the CDR3 consists of 16 amino acids. Only CDR3 DNA remains: 48 bases, in frame from the first base. Deletion took 0 bases off V and 0 bases off J, with a span of 11 bases between the germline ends. The record originates from a study of vaccination and CD4 T cells after COVID-19 (dated by TCRdb to the early 2020s). For the wider study: Convalescent patients had a positive SARS-CoV-2 result on nasal swab PCR, and of these patients, some 10 had mild disease and one had severe disease. Six males and four females were included in the convalescent cohort, with two Hispanic individuals, seven Caucasians, two Asians and one multiracial person represented. Participants received two doses of either the Pfizer-BioNTech BNT162b2 vaccine (n=8) or the Moderna mRNA-1273 vaccine (n=2). Post-COVID blood samples from convalescent patients were collected a median of about 110 days after diagnosis, with a range of about 35 to 180 days. Post-vaccine blood samples were collected a median of about 69 days after the second vaccine dose, ranging from about 13 to 241 days. The cultures were stimulated with overlapping spike peptide pools from SARS-CoV-2 and from the common cold coronaviruses HCoV-NL63, HCoV-OC43 and HCoV-229E. As controls, cultures received a CEFX viral epitope pool (the positive control), an HIV-1 Nef peptide pool (the negative control), or no peptide at all. In approximately eleven COVID-19 convalescent patients and a handful of infection-naive healthy vaccine recipients, the spike-specific CD4+ TCR repertoire before mRNA vaccination was compared with the repertoire after mRNA vaccination. Summary of the overall study and its limitations: The study included relatively few convalescent patients and did not analyze early timepoints after natural infection. The median count of SARS-CoV-2-reactive clonotypes went up from 20 to 25 after infection to roughly 38 after vaccination, although the change was not significant. In convalescent patients, a median approximately 89% of post-vaccine SARS-CoV-2-reactive clones were detected only after vaccination, suggesting vaccine-specific priming. Of the vaccine-specific clones in convalescent patients, 304 of 307, or nearly all, reacted only to SARS-CoV-2 spike and did not cross-react with common cold coronaviruses.

Recombination joined TRBV5-1 with TRBJ2-3; the D call could be TRBD1 or TRBD2, with each sharing 5 bases. The specimen sequenced was cultured CD4+ T cells from blood. This TCR derives from a human donor with COVID-19. In nucleotides, the sequence is TGCGCCAGCAGCTTGGTAACGGGGCCTAGCACAGATACGCAGTATTTT. Translation gives CASSLVTGPSTDTQYF.